This T cell receptor (beta chain) is from a study of shared clonotypes between healthy human individuals. Using immunoSEQ multiplex PCR, the repertoire was profiled, and TCRdb retains in-frame clones only, with some absent. The sample lists approximately 2.4 million clones, approximately 95% seen once, with around 0.13% in the top ten. Germline V lookup: CDR1 SGHTA, CDR2 FQGNSA. The ends were cut back, 1 base at V and 0 bases at J, with 11 bases in the middle. CDR3 length equals 16 residues. The sequencing input was naive CD4+ T cells sorted from blood. The sample's subset: CD45RA+ positively selected. The rearrangement joins TRBV7-2 to TRBJ2-3, with D possibly being TRBD2 (6 bases). The sequence was collected from a young man in good health. The CDR3 nucleotides read TGTGCCAGCAGCTTAGTAGTCGGGACTAGCACAGATACGCAGTATTTT. Translating gives CASSLVVGTSTDTQYF.